The 15 T cell receptor beta chains listed next were all sequenced from one sample in a study of CD8+ T cells in alopecia areata. Treatment noted: oral pan-JAK inhibitor, 5-10 mg twice daily. Following extraction, RNA underwent reverse transcription to cDNA, which served as the sequencing template. Clones were sequenced by immunoSEQ multiplex PCR, and TCRdb holds only the in-frame ones, with some missing. The data hold 150,000 to 250,000 clones, with roughly three fifths observed a single time. The input for sequencing was CD4+ T cells sorted from blood, taken at week 4, from a patient treated with tofacitinib. Every receptor here comes from a human donor with alopecia areata.

This clone appeared once. The J gene is TRBJ2-6, the V gene TRBV29-1, with D maybe TRBD2 (5 bases). This CDR3 is 13 amino acids long. Trimming took off 2 bases at V and 8 bases at J, with 10 bases between the two ends. The germline V gene has CDR1 SQVTM and CDR2 ANQGSEA. The CDR3 loop reads CSVENRGSNVLTF. Written as DNA, the CDR3 is TGCAGCGTTGAAAATCGCGGGTCCAACGTCCTGACTTTC.

This clone has just one count. The genes are TRBV30 and TRBJ1-1; D is ambiguous. Germline-derived CDR1 and CDR2 are GTSNPN and SVGIG (reference sequence). Trimming left V 4 bases short and J 0 bases short, with 3 bases between. The CDR3 length is 11 residues. The CDR3 sequence is CAWTVNTEAFF. DNA for the CDR3: TGTGCCTGGACTGTGAACACTGAAGCTTTCTTT.

This clone was recorded only once. V is TRBV9 and J is TRBJ2-5, with a tentative D call TRBD1 (5 bases). The V gene's germline CDR1 is SGDLS and CDR2 YYNGEE. The CDR3 runs to 14 residues. Trimming took off 0 bases at V and 2 bases at J, with 8 bases between the two ends. DNA for the CDR3: TGTGCCAGCAGCGTAGCCCAGGGACAAGAGACCCAGTACTTC. Encoded protein: CASSVAQGQETQYF.

The CDR3 here is CAWKDRGPIYTF. CDR3 bases: TGTGCCTGGAAGGACAGGGGGCCGATCTACACCTTC. V usage is TRBV30 and J usage is TRBJ1-2; the match to TRBD1 covers 11 bases. The CDR3 consists of 12 residues. Unmatched junction bases numbered 5, after V lost 4 bases and J lost 10 bases. From germline, CDR1 is GTSNPN and CDR2 SVGIG (reference sequence). Full variable domain (outside the CDR3, taken from reference TRBV30 and TRBJ1-2): SQTIHQWPATLVQPVGSPLSLECTVEGTSNPNLYWYRQAAGRGLQLLFYSVGIGQISSEVPQNLSASRPQDRQFILSSKKLLLSDSGFYLCAWKDRGPIYTFGSGTRLTVV.

The gene calls are TRBV27 and TRBJ1-5, with D unresolved. The V gene lost 6 bases and the J gene lost 2 bases, with 11 bases spanning the gap. In germline, CDR1 is MNHEY, CDR2 SMNVEV (reference sequence). CDR3 length: 14 amino acids. DNA of the CDR3: TGTGCCAGCAGCCCGGATTGGGGCAATCAGCCCCAGCATTTT. It is translated as CASSPDWGNQPQHF.

This chain connects TRBV14 to TRBJ2-5; no firm D call. The CDR3 has 16 amino acids. With 1 base removed from V and 6 bases from J, the gap between germline ends came to 18 bases. The germline V gene encodes CDR1 SGHDN and CDR2 FVKESK. Written as DNA, the CDR3 is TGTGCCAGCAGCCAAGCTTCGGGTATGTGGGTACAGACCCAGTACTTC. Protein product: CASSQASGMWVQTQYF.

The chain has TRBV29-1 and TRBJ2-1; D remains ambiguous. Trimming shortened V by 0 bases and J by 5 bases, and 11 bases separated the two germline ends. Germline V CDR1 and CDR2: SQVTM, ANQGSEA. The CDR3 has 14 residues. The CDR3: CSVEDLYEDNEQFF. The CDR3 nucleotides are TGCAGCGTTGAAGACCTATACGAAGACAATGAGCAGTTCTTC.

This chain uses TRBV18 with TRBJ1-5; TRBD1 might be the D (5 bases). The CDR3 is 13 residues long. V was clipped by 3 bases and J by 7 bases, with 10 bases between them. The V gene's germline CDR1 is KGHSH and CDR2 LQKENI. CDR3 coding DNA: TGTGCCAGCTCACCGGGACCCAAGCAGCCCCAGCATTTT. Its translation: CASSPGPKQPQHF. Together with reference TRBV18 and TRBJ1-5, the CDR3 gives the full variable domain: NAGVMQNPRHLVRRRGQEARLRCSPMKGHSHVYWYRQLPEEGLKFMVYLQKENIIDESGMPKERFSAEFPKEGPSILRIQQVVRGDSAAYFCASSPGPKQPQHFGDGTRLSIL.

V is TRBV5-1 and J is TRBJ2-5; D call uncertain. V gave up 0 bases and J gave up 5 bases, with 14 bases separating them. Germline V CDR1 and CDR2: SGHRS, YFSETQ. This CDR3 is 15 amino acids long. CDR3 sequence: CASSLEASLEETQYF. In DNA form, the CDR3 reads TGCGCCAGCAGCTTGGAGGCAAGTCTAGAGGAGACCCAGTACTTC.

V usage is TRBV29-1 and J usage is TRBJ2-5; possibly TRBD2 for D (6 bases). Trimming removed 2 bases at V and 7 bases at J, with 14 bases between. This CDR3 is 13 amino acids long. Germline assignment: CDR1 SQVTM and CDR2 ANQGSEA. CDR3 sequence reads: CSVELTRDSTQYF. CDR3 DNA sequence: TGCAGCGTTGAATTAACGCGGGATTCGACCCAGTACTTC.

Worth noting for this clone: This same CDR3 is encoded by further DNA sequences in the sample. The chain links TRBV29-1 to TRBJ2-2; D might be TRBD1 (6 bases). The V and J ends lost 6 bases and 1 base respectively, with 6 bases between them. The CDR3 is made up of 12 amino acids. Germline V gene data show CDR1 as SQVTM and CDR2 as ANQGSEA. The CDR3 reads CSVGQNTGELFF. In DNA, the CDR3 is TGCAGCGTGGGACAGAACACCGGGGAGCTGTTTTTT.

The V call is TRBV29-1, the J call TRBJ2-7; the D gene is possibly TRBD2 (6 bases). This CDR3 region has 11 residues. V gave up 4 bases and J gave up 6 bases, with 10 bases separating them. The germline gives CDR1 SQVTM, CDR2 ANQGSEA. CDR3 protein: CSVGLVGEQYF. The CDR3 coding sequence is TGCAGCGTTGGACTAGTCGGCGAGCAGTACTTC.

V usage is TRBV30 and J usage is TRBJ1-3; possibly TRBD1 for D (5 bases). This CDR3 region has 16 residues. The V gene lost 0 bases and the J gene lost 4 bases, with 16 bases spanning the gap. In germline, CDR1 is GTSNPN, CDR2 SVGIG (reference sequence). The CDR3 sequence: CAWSVKGSNMGNTIYF. CDR3 sequence (DNA): TGTGCCTGGAGTGTAAAGGGGTCGAATATGGGAAACACCATATATTTT. Complete variable domain (other parts from reference TRBV30 and TRBJ1-3): SQTIHQWPATLVQPVGSPLSLECTVEGTSNPNLYWYRQAAGRGLQLLFYSVGIGQISSEVPQNLSASRPQDRQFILSSKKLLLSDSGFYLCAWSVKGSNMGNTIYFGEGSWLTVV.

The sample holds a few counts of this clone. V gene TRBV29-1 combines with J gene TRBJ2-5, with D possibly being TRBD1 or TRBD2 (5 bases each). This CDR3 comprises 12 residues. Germline CDR1 and CDR2: SQVTM and ANQGSEA. Trimming shortened V by 5 bases and J by 5 bases, and 12 bases separated the two germline ends. This CDR3 reads CSVSRDAETQYF. CDR3 in DNA: TGCAGCGTTAGCCGGGACGCGGAGACCCAGTACTTC.

The chain uses TRBV9 and TRBJ2-3; the D gene is possibly TRBD2 (5 bases). CDR3 length equals 16 residues. The germline V gene encodes CDR1 SGDLS and CDR2 YYNGEE. V was cut by 4 bases and J by 5 bases, with 20 bases left in between. The DNA for the CDR3 is TGTGCCAGCAGCCCAAACCCACTGAACCGGGGAGATACGCAGTATTTT. As protein: CASSPNPLNRGDTQYF. The full variable domain, with the rest looked up from reference TRBV9 and TRBJ2-3, is DSGVTQTPKHLITATGQRVTLRCSPRSGDLSVYWYQQSLDQGLQFLIQYYNGEERAKGNILERFSAQQFPDLHSELNLSSLELGDSALYFCASSPNPLNRGDTQYFGPGTRLTVL.